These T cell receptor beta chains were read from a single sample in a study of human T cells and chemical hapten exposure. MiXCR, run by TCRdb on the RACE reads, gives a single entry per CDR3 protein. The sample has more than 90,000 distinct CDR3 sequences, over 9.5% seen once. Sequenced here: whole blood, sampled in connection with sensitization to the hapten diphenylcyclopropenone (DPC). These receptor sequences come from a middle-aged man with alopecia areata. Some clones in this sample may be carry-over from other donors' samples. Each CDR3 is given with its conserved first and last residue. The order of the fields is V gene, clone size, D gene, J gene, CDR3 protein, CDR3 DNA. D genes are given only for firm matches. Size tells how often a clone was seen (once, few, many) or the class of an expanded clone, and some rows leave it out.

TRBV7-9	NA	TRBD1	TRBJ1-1	CASRGQGSRTEAFF	TGTGCCAGCAGGGGACAGGGGAGTCGCACTGAAGCTTTCTTT
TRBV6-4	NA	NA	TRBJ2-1	CASSDSPVDEQFF	TGTGCCAGCAGTGACTCTCCAGTAGATGAGCAGTTCTTC
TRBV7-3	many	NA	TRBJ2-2	CASSLSPLRGAKGLTGELFF	TGTGCCAGCAGCCTATCACCCCTAAGAGGGGCCAAGGGCCTTACCGGGGAGCTGTTTTTT
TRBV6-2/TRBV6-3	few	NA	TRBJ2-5	CASSSIQETQYF	TGTGCCAGCAGTTCCATCCAAGAGACCCAGTACTTC
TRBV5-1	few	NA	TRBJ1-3	CASSLGPQTTVFSGNTIYF	TGCGCCAGCAGCTTGGGACCCCAGACGACAGTTTTCTCTGGAAACACCATATATTTT
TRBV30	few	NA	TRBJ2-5	CAWSVPIRGETQYF	TGTGCCTGGAGCGTCCCGATTCGGGGCGAGACCCAGTACTTC
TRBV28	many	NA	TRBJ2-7	CASSRTDRRYEQYF	TGTGCCAGCAGCCGTACCGACAGGCGCTACGAGCAGTACTTC
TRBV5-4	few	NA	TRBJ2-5	CASSLGARGRQETQYF	TGTGCCAGCAGCTTGGGAGCCCGGGGACGGCAAGAGACCCAGTACTTC
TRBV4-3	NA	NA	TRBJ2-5	CASSPLRGSEQETQYF	TGCGCCAGCAGCCCTCTCAGGGGCAGCGAACAAGAGACCCAGTACTTC
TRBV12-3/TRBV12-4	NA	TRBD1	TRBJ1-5	CASRLTGERQPQHF	TGTGCCAGCAGGCTGACAGGGGAACGACAGCCCCAGCATTTT
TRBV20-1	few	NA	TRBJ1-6	CSARTVYSPLHF	TGCAGTGCTAGGACAGTTTATTCACCCCTCCACTTT
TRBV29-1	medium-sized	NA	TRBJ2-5	CSTETQYF	TGCAGCACTGAGACCCAGTACTTC
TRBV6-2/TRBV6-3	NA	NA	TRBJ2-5	CASNPGTAQGTQYF	TGTGCCAGTAACCCCGGGACGGCCCAGGGGACCCAGTACTTC
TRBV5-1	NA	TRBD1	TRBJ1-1	CASSPRQGTGTEAFF	TGCGCCAGCAGCCCGAGACAGGGAACGGGCACTGAAGCTTTCTTT
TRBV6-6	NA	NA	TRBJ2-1	CASSYRTPATHNEQFF	TGTGCCAGCAGTTATAGGACTCCCGCCACCCACAATGAGCAGTTCTTC